The present entry profiles one TCR beta chain with its context. This sample is drawn from a study of blood T cell repertoires in COVID-19. In the authors' methods: Estimation of nucleated cell counts was performed using reference gene primer amplification. Assay: immunoSEQ multiplex PCR; the TCRdb copy retains only in-frame clones and omits some. Clone size and V and J calls were adopted from that table, with D and trimming inferred from the DNA. The table shows around 310,000 clones, with about 88% occurring only once. Trimming pared 0 bases from V and 5 bases from J, leaving 12 bases between. The CDR3 has 15 amino acids. Germline lookup yields CDR1 SGDLS and CDR2 YYNGEE.

The sequencing input was PBMCs or T cells enriched from blood (not recorded which). This chain connects TRBV9 to TRBJ1-5; D is ambiguous. The TCR was taken from a woman aged 40-49 years who had recovered from COVID-19. CDR3 sequence reads: CASSVDGLYDQPQHF. The CDR3 DNA reads TGTGCCAGCAGCGTAGACGGACTTTATGATCAGCCCCAGCATTTT.